A single sample gave rise to the 30 T cell receptor beta chains below, sequenced in a study of response to subunit inactivated influenza vaccine. TCRdb re-analysed the RT-PCR reads in MiXCR, keeping a single row per CDR3 protein. The sample lists about 700,000 distinct CDR3 sequences, approximately 15% occurring once. The sequencing used PBMCs from blood, collected less than 13 days after vaccination. The receptors were sampled from a man over 45 who received an inactivated influenza vaccine.

The V call is TRBV20-1, the J call TRBJ2-1; D not certain. Trimming cost V 3 bases and J 4 bases, with 7 bases left between them. The CDR3 covers 12 residues. The germline V gene encodes CDR1 DFQATT and CDR2 SNEGSKA (reference sequence). CDR3 DNA: TGCAGTGCTAGGTCTCCGTACAATGAGCAGTTCTTC. This codes for CSARSPYNEQFF.

With respect to this clonotype: At one of its ends the junction is not consistent with the germline gene, which may arise from a read error. This chain joins TRBV28 and TRBJ2-3; D is unclear. The CDR3 is 12 residues long. CDR1 is MDHEN, CDR2 SYDVKM, per germline. CDR3 region: CASNLIGDTQYF. As DNA, the CDR3 is TGTGCCAGCAATTTAATAGGGGATACGCAGTATTTT.

V is TRBV20-1 and J is TRBJ2-7; 11 nucleotides line up with TRBD1. Germline V gene lookup returns CDR1 DFQATT and CDR2 SNEGSKA (reference sequence). The CDR3 has 14 amino acids. The CDR3 coding sequence is TGCAGCCTGATCCGGGACAGGGGGATGGACGAGCAGTACTTC. The encoded protein is CSLIRDRGMDEQYF.

This clonotype was picked up many times. The V and J genes are TRBV5-1 and TRBJ2-5; D call uncertain. This CDR3 spans 11 amino acids. Looked up from germline, CDR1 is SGHRS and CDR2 is YFSETQ. The ends were cut back, 4 bases at V and 1 base at J, with 2 bases in the middle. The DNA of the CDR3 is TGCGCCAGCAGCGTCCAAGAGACCCAGTACTTC. This encodes CASSVQETQYF. Full variable domain (missing parts from reference TRBV5-1 and TRBJ2-5): KAGVTQTPRYLIKTRGQQVTLSCSPISGHRSVSWYQQTPGQGLQFLFEYFSETQRNKGNFPGRFSGRQFSNSRSEMNVSTLELGDSALYLCASSVQETQYFGPGTRLLVL.

This clonotype appeared a few times. The chain uses TRBV18 and TRBJ1-4; no reliable D call. CDR3 size: 15 residues. CDR1 and CDR2 (germline): KGHSH, LQKENI. V lost 5 bases to trimming and J lost 5 bases, with 15 bases between them. For the CDR3, the DNA is TGTGCCAGCTCAGCCACCGAGCTGGGAAATGAAAAACTGTTTTTT. Encoded protein: CASSATELGNEKLFF.

Ten or more counts support this clonotype. The chain is built from TRBV7-2 and TRBJ1-2, with 10 bases matching TRBD1. The CDR3 is made up of 17 amino acids. Germline trimming cut 4 bases from V and 4 bases from J; bases unmatched to any gene: 12. The germline V gene encodes CDR1 SGHTA and CDR2 FQGNSA. Written as DNA, the CDR3 is TGTGCCAGCAGCTCACAATTAGGGACAGGGGCTCTCTATGGCTACACCTTC. Translating gives CASSSQLGTGALYGYTF.

The rearrangement uses TRBV7-2 and TRBJ2-5; possible D gene TRBD1, 6 bases. The CDR3 is 11 amino acids. In germline, CDR1 is SGHTA, CDR2 FQGNSA. The V gene lost 4 bases and the J gene lost 9 bases, with 9 bases spanning the gap. The CDR3 protein is CASSSNRAQYF. DNA for the CDR3: TGTGCCAGCAGCTCTAACAGGGCCCAGTACTTC. Full variable domain (remainder filled in from reference TRBV7-2 and TRBJ2-5): GAGVSQSPSNKVTEKGKDVELRCDPISGHTALYWYRQSLGQGLEFLIYFQGNSAPDKSGLPSDRFSAERTGGSVSTLTIQRTQQEDSAVYLCASSSNRAQYFGPGTRLLVL.

This clonotype has only a few counts. The chain has TRBV2 and TRBJ2-3; TRBD2 is a possible D gene (5 bases). In germline, CDR1 is SNHLY, CDR2 FYNNEI. The CDR3 extends over 14 amino acids. Trimming removed 7 bases at V and 7 bases at J, with 18 bases between. The CDR3: CASTQAPGFHTQYF. The CDR3 DNA reads as TGTGCCAGCACTCAAGCCCCGGGGTTTCATACGCAGTATTTT.

This clonotype was seen a few times. The chain recombines TRBV7-3 with TRBJ2-2; D might be TRBD2 (5 bases). This CDR3 is 14 amino acids long. CDR1 is SGHTA and CDR2 is FQGTGA in the germline V gene. V dropped 5 bases and J dropped 5 bases, with 12 bases sitting between them. CDR3 nucleotide sequence: TGTGCCAGCAGCCTCACAGCGGAAACCGGGGAGCTGTTTTTT. Translation: CASSLTAETGELFF.

The rearrangement uses TRBV7-8 and TRBJ2-1; 7 positions match TRBD1. V was clipped by 2 bases and J by 5 bases; unmatched bases: 6. Germline V gene lookup returns CDR1 SGHVS and CDR2 FQNEAQ. The CDR3 has 15 residues. CDR3 DNA sequence: TGTGCCAGCAGCTTAAGGGCAGGGGGTGACAATGAGCAGTTCTTC. Protein product: CASSLRAGGDNEQFF. Based on the CDR3 plus reference TRBV7-8 and TRBJ2-1, the full variable domain is GAGVSQSPRYKVAKRGQDVALRCDPISGHVSLFWYQQALGQGPEFLTYFQNEAQLDKSGLPSDRFFAERPEGSVSTLKIQRTQQEDSAVYLCASSLRAGGDNEQFFGPGTRLTVL.

This clonotype has ten or more counts. The V call is TRBV9, the J call TRBJ2-5, with TRBD2 as a possible D gene (6 bases). The CDR3 contains 16 residues. V gave up 0 bases and J gave up 0 bases, with 12 bases separating them. Germline V lookup: CDR1 SGDLS, CDR2 YYNGEE. The CDR3 protein is CASSVGGVGHQETQYF. The CDR3 region has the DNA TGTGCCAGCAGCGTAGGGGGGGTTGGTCACCAAGAGACCCAGTACTTC. Using reference TRBV9 and TRBJ2-5 for the parts outside the CDR3, the full variable domain is DSGVTQTPKHLITATGQRVTLRCSPRSGDLSVYWYQQSLDQGLQFLIQYYNGEERAKGNILERFSAQQFPDLHSELNLSSLELGDSALYFCASSVGGVGHQETQYFGPGTRLLVL.

The chain joins TRBV20-1 to TRBJ2-4, with 7 bases matching TRBD2. Germline CDR1 and CDR2: DFQATT and SNEGSKA (reference sequence). Trimming cost V 3 bases and J 3 bases; bases outside gene matches: 2. The CDR3 contains 13 residues. The chain's CDR3 is CSARGGNKNIQYF. CDR3 nucleotides: TGCAGTGCTAGGGGAGGGAACAAAAACATTCAGTACTTC.

The chain employs TRBV5-6 and TRBJ2-7; TRBD1 matches at 10 bases. The germline CDR1 and CDR2 sequences are SGHDT and YYEEEE. J gave up 8 bases and V 2 bases, and 7 bases lay outside the gene matches. CDR3 length equals 14 residues. DNA for the CDR3: TGTGCCAGCAGCTTATACCGGGACAGGGGTAAGCAGTACTTC. It translates to CASSLYRDRGKQYF.

This chain uses TRBV5-1 with TRBJ2-2; 7 bases are shared with TRBD2. The CDR3 is made up of 16 amino acids. V was pared by 8 bases and J by 4 bases, with 14 bases of the junction left unmatched. Looked up from germline, CDR1 is SGHRS and CDR2 is YFSETQ. CDR3 sequence: CASGPLEAGFTGELFF. The CDR3 DNA is TGCGCCAGTGGACCTTTAGAAGCGGGATTCACCGGGGAGCTGTTTTTT. The full variable domain, in which reference TRBV5-1 and TRBJ2-2 provide the parts outside the CDR3, is KAGVTQTPRYLIKTRGQQVTLSCSPISGHRSVSWYQQTPGQGLQFLFEYFSETQRNKGNFPGRFSGRQFSNSRSEMNVSTLELGDSALYLCASGPLEAGFTGELFFGEGSRLTVL.

There are a few counts of this clonotype. This chain connects TRBV20-1 to TRBJ2-3, with 8 bases lining up with TRBD2. The CDR3 runs 14 residues. Per germline, CDR1 DFQATT and CDR2 SNEGSKA (reference sequence). J lost 3 bases, V lost 4 bases, and 6 bases had no gene match. The CDR3, as DNA: TGCAGTGCTAAAGCGGGGGCACCGACAGATACGCAGTATTTT. This translates into CSAKAGAPTDTQYF.

This clonotype came up a few times. The rearrangement joins TRBV7-9 to TRBJ2-7, with D tentatively TRBD2 (6 bases). Germline lookup yields CDR1 SEHNR and CDR2 FQNEAQ (reference sequence). The V end lost 4 bases, the J end lost 1 base, and 14 bases lay between the germline ends. The CDR3 loop spans 15 amino acids. The CDR3 DNA is TGTGCCAGCAGCTCCAGGCGGGACTTATCCTACGAGCAGTACTTC. Protein product: CASSSRRDLSYEQYF.

V gene TRBV7-8 combines with J gene TRBJ1-5; D is ambiguous. The CDR3 spans 16 residues. The germline V gene has CDR1 SGHVS and CDR2 FQNEAQ. Between the trimmed V and J ends, which lost 0 bases and 4 bases, there was a span of 13 bases. The CDR3 loop is CASSLADPTENQPQHF. The CDR3 region has the DNA TGTGCCAGCAGCTTAGCCGACCCTACAGAAAATCAGCCCCAGCATTTT.

The rearrangement uses TRBV19 and TRBJ1-5; 10 positions agree with TRBD1. V dropped 6 bases and J dropped 7; count of bases not matched to a gene: 12. CDR3 length: 16 amino acids. CDR1 is LNHDA and CDR2 is SQIVND in the germline V gene (reference sequence). In DNA, the CDR3 is TGTGCCAGTAGCGATTCATGGGACAGGGGAGGACAGCCCCAGCATTTT. This gives the protein CASSDSWDRGGQPQHF.

The chain employs TRBV6-9 and TRBJ2-5; D gene unclear. This CDR3 contains 12 residues. V was cut by 8 bases and J by 0 bases, with 7 bases left in between. CDR1 and CDR2 from the germline V gene are MNHGY and SVAAGI. CDR3 sequence (DNA): TGTGCCAGCCCCCCGGACCAAGAGACCCAGTACTTC. Translation gives CASPPDQETQYF.

V is TRBV12-5 and J is TRBJ2-1; the D call may be TRBD1 or TRBD2 (5 bases each). This CDR3 has 15 residues. Germline assignment: CDR1 LGHNT and CDR2 FRNRAP. Trimming cost V 6 bases and J 1 base, with 13 bases left between them. The chain's CDR3 is CASGGRDGSYNEQFF. DNA for the CDR3: TGTGCTAGTGGGGGCCGGGACGGATCCTACAATGAGCAGTTCTTC.

A word on this clonotype: Given a much more abundant clone one base away, this may be a read error. V usage is TRBV3-1 and J usage is TRBJ2-5; the D gene is possibly TRBD1 (6 bases). CDR3 size: 13 residues. From germline, CDR1 is LGHDT and CDR2 YNNKEL (reference sequence). V was cut by 3 bases and J by 1 base, with 6 bases left in between. CDR3 sequence (DNA): TGTGCCAGCAGCCAGGACAGCCAAGAGACCCAGTACTTC. Residues: CASSQDSQETQYF.

This clonotype has a handful of counts. The chain has TRBV7-2 and TRBJ1-2; perhaps TRBD1 as D (5 bases). Per germline, CDR1 SGHTA and CDR2 FQGNSA. The CDR3 totals 14 residues. Between the trimmed V and J ends, which lost 5 bases and 7 bases, there was a span of 17 bases. The DNA of the CDR3 is TGTGCCAGCAGCCCCTGGGGAGGGGAGGGTGGCTACACCTTC. It specifies CASSPWGGEGGYTF.

The chain recombines TRBV15 with TRBJ2-6; tentatively, D is TRBD1 or TRBD2 (5 bases each). Germline V gene sequence: CDR1 LNHNV, CDR2 YYDKDF (reference sequence). The CDR3 extends over 16 amino acids. V lost 6 bases, J lost 0 bases, and 12 bases lay in between. CDR3 sequence (DNA): TGTGCCACCAGTGGGACCACCGGCTCTGGGGCCAACGTCCTGACTTTC. It specifies CATSGTTGSGANVLTF.

The chain couples TRBV12-3 or TRBV12-4 to TRBJ2-1, with D uncertain. V lost 7 bases and J lost 8, with 12 bases in between. The CDR3 is 12 amino acids. The CDR3 loop reads CASTPTWHEQFF. The CDR3, as DNA: TGTGCCAGCACTCCTACTTGGCATGAGCAGTTCTTC.

The table lists this clonotype with a few counts. The chain joins TRBV11-2 to TRBJ2-1, with D hard to call. This CDR3 region has 14 residues. Germline-derived CDR1 and CDR2 are SGHAT and FQNNGV. The germline V and J ends were trimmed by 2 bases and 5 bases, with 10 bases remaining between them. The CDR3 protein is CASSLLDGDNEQFF. The CDR3 DNA is TGTGCCAGCAGCTTATTGGACGGAGACAATGAGCAGTTCTTC.

The rearrangement uses TRBV27 and TRBJ2-4; a possible D gene is TRBD2 (5 bases). V was trimmed by 2 bases and J by 8 bases, leaving 13 bases between them. CDR1 MNHEY and CDR2 SMNVEV come from the germline V gene (reference sequence). The CDR3 sequence is 14 residues long. CDR3 loop: CASSLSEGGYIQYF. In DNA, the CDR3 is TGTGCCAGCAGTTTAAGCGAGGGTGGATACATTCAGTACTTC.

The rearrangement joins TRBV12-3 or TRBV12-4 to TRBJ2-7; perhaps TRBD1 as D (6 bases). CDR3 size: 15 residues. V was clipped by 6 bases and J by 0 bases, with 15 bases between them. As DNA, the CDR3 is TGTGCCAGCAGACCTACAGGGCTCAGCTCCTACGAGCAGTACTTC. Translating gives CASRPTGLSSYEQYF.

This clonotype appeared a few times. The chain carries TRBV28 and TRBJ1-1; 7 bases agree with TRBD1. V shed 8 bases and J 0 bases; nucleotides not matched to a gene: 3. Germline V gene data show CDR1 as MDHEN and CDR2 as SYDVKM. The CDR3 is 13 residues long. The CDR3 DNA is TGTGCCAGCCATCAGGGGGTGAACACTGAAGCTTTCTTT. Translated, it gives CASHQGVNTEAFF.

The table lists this clonotype with a count of one. The rearrangement links TRBV28 to TRBJ2-2; 9 bases line up with TRBD1. The CDR3 contains 17 residues. V was clipped by 6 bases and J by 0 bases; unmatched bases: 8. The germline V gene has CDR1 MDHEN and CDR2 SYDVKM. The CDR3 loop reads CASRSGTGTTNTGELFF. The CDR3 region has the DNA TGTGCCAGCAGATCCGGGACAGGGACCACGAACACCGGGGAGCTGTTTTTT.

The table lists this clonotype with a few counts. The chain links TRBV3-1 to TRBJ1-1; the match to TRBD1 covers 8 bases. With V trimmed by 1 base and J by 6 bases, 7 bases remained unmatched. This CDR3 comprises 15 residues. CDR1 LGHDT and CDR2 YNNKEL come from the germline V gene (reference sequence). The CDR3 loop is CASSQGGRGPPEAFF. DNA of the CDR3: TGTGCCAGCAGCCAAGGGGGCAGGGGGCCCCCTGAAGCTTTCTTT.